This T cell receptor beta chain comes out of a study of cytomegalovirus exposure and HLA in healthy donors. Worth noting for this clone: As yet, its antigen is unknown.

The protocol was immunoSEQ multiplex PCR, while the TCRdb copy is restricted to in-frame clones and leaves out a portion. The sample yields about 160,000 clones, nearly 90% seen once. General study results and limits: Cytomegalovirus-associated status was assigned to more than 150 TCR beta chains.

CDR1 and CDR2 from the germline V gene are SNHLY and FYNNEI. The CDR3 length is 13 residues. The V end lost 3 bases, the J end lost 2 bases, and 5 bases lay between the germline ends. The chain combines TRBV2 with TRBJ1-5; D gene ambiguous. What was sequenced was PBMCs. This clonotype originated in a man aged 18 to 30 in good health and CMV-seropositive. Written as DNA, the CDR3 is TGTGCCAGCAGTGACGGGGGCAATCAGCCCCAGCATTTT. Translated: CASSDGGNQPQHF.